A selection of T cell receptor beta chains follows, all from one sample in a study of cytomegalovirus exposure and HLA in healthy donors. The repertoire was sequenced with immunoSEQ multiplex PCR; TCRdb's copy has only in-frame clones and lacks some. Found here are more than 150,000 clones, more than 60% of them singletons; the top ten hold about 8%. The sequenced material came from PBMCs. The receptor set was obtained from a woman in her thirties or forties in good health and CMV-seropositive. Both conserved end residues are part of each CDR3. The D gene is left open where the match is weak. Clone size is stated in some rows and not others, as once, few, many or a class when expanded.

>.|TRBJ2-7|.|TRBV9
TGTGCCAGCAGCGTAGAACCCGGCCGGGTCGAGCAGTACTTC
CASSVEPGRVEQYF
>.|TRBJ1-4|few|TRBV27
TGTGCCAGCAGCGCGCGGACTAATGAAAAACTGTTTTTT
CASSARTNEKLFF
>TRBD1|TRBJ2-1|few|TRBV7-9
TGTTCCAGCAGCCCCGGACAGGGGGCCTCCTACAATGAGCAGTTCTTC
CSSSPGQGASYNEQFF
>TRBD1|TRBJ2-6|few|TRBV14
TGTGCCAGCAGCCAAGATGACAGGGGGAACTCTGGGGCCAACGTCCTGACTTTC
CASSQDDRGNSGANVLTF
>TRBD2|TRBJ2-2|.|TRBV7-2
TGTGCCAGCAGCTCTGGACTAGCGGGAGCCGGGGAGCTGTTTTTT
CASSSGLAGAGELFF
>TRBD1|TRBJ2-3|.|TRBV19
TGTGCCAGCCACCGACAGGGGTCAGATACGCAGTATTTT
CASHRQGSDTQYF
>TRBD2|TRBJ2-7|.|TRBV19
TGTGCCAGTGCGGCGCCGGGAGGGCCAACAGAAGAGCAGTACTTC
CASAAPGGPTEEQYF
>.|TRBJ1-2|.|TRBV6-1
TGTGCCAGCAGTGAAACAGGGAACGATGGCTACACCTTC
CASSETGNDGYTF
>.|TRBJ2-7|.|TRBV5-1
TGCGCCAGCAGCTTGGGGGCCGGGGAGGTAACCTACGAGCAGTACTTC
CASSLGAGEVTYEQYF
>.|TRBJ2-3|.|TRBV5-4
TGTGCCAGCAGCTTGGCCCTACCTTCGAATACGCAGTATTTT
CASSLALPSNTQYF
>.|TRBJ2-1|.|TRBV7-6
TGTGCCAGCAGCCCCACTGGGCTACCTCTTTCATACAATGAGCAGTTCTTC
CASSPTGLPLSYNEQFF
>TRBD2|TRBJ2-3|few|TRBV27
TGTGCCACCTTTAGCGGGAGAGGAGATACGCAGTATTTT
CATFSGRGDTQYF
>TRBD1|TRBJ1-2|.|TRBV28
TGTGCCAGCAGTTACGGACAGGCGCTATATGGCTACACCTTC
CASSYGQALYGYTF
>.|TRBJ2-1|.|TRBV7-2
TGTGCCAGCAGCTGGGGAGCTTACAATGAGCAGTTCTTC
CASSWGAYNEQFF
>TRBD2|TRBJ2-3|.|TRBV7-9
TGTGCCAGCAGCCCGGGAACTAGCGGGCCCACAGATACGCAGTATTTT
CASSPGTSGPTDTQYF
>.|TRBJ2-3|.|TRBV5-1
TGCGCCAGCTGCCTTGAAGACTGCAGCACAGATACGCAGTATTTT
CASCLEDCSTDTQYF
>.|TRBJ1-5|.|TRBV7-6
TGTGCCAGCAGCCCGGACAGAAATCAGCCCCAGCATTTT
CASSPDRNQPQHF
>TRBD1|TRBJ1-1|.|TRBV5-1
TGCGCCAGCAGCTTGACAGGGGGCACTGAAGCTTTCTTT
CASSLTGGTEAFF
>.|TRBJ2-7|.|TRBV11-2
TGTGCCAGCAGCCTGGAGTTGGGTGAGGGCTACGAGCAGTACTTC
CASSLELGEGYEQYF
>TRBD1|TRBJ2-6|few|TRBV28
TGTGCCAGCAGCGGAGTTTTTGGGACAGGGGGAGGCGTCCTGACTTTC
CASSGVFGTGGGVLTF
>.|TRBJ2-7|few|TRBV19
TGTGCCAGTAGTATAGCGTACCAGGTTATCCCAAAGTCCTACGAGCAGTACTTC
CASSIAYQVIPKSYEQYF
>.|TRBJ2-3|.|TRBV5-4
TGTGCCAGCAGCTTCACAGGGGAGGCAGATACGCAGTATTTT
CASSFTGEADTQYF
>TRBD1|TRBJ2-7|.|TRBV29-1
TGCAGCGTTGACGAGGGACAGGGGACCTACGAGCAGTACTTC
CSVDEGQGTYEQYF
>.|TRBJ1-6|.|TRBV28
TGTGCCAGCAGTTTAATTAGGGGGAACTCACCCCTCCACTTT
CASSLIRGNSPLHF
>.|TRBJ2-7|few|TRBV4-3
TGCGCCAGCAGCCAAGGTCATTGGAGCTACGAGCAGTACTTC
CASSQGHWSYEQYF
>TRBD1|TRBJ2-3|.|TRBV29-1
TGCAGCGGGTTGACAGGGGGAGTAGGCACAGATACGCAGTATTTT
CSGLTGGVGTDTQYF
>.|TRBJ2-3|few|TRBV6-1
TGTGCCAGCTTAGCGCCTGGCACAGATACGCAGTATTTT
CASLAPGTDTQYF
>.|TRBJ2-3|.|TRBV19
TGTGCCAGTAGTATCCAAACAGGGATTGCGGATACGCAGTATTTT
CASSIQTGIADTQYF
>.|TRBJ2-5|.|TRBV7-6
TGTGCCAGCAGCCCCGCAGGAGTAGCTACGGGGGAGCAGTACTTC
CASSPAGVATGEQYF
>.|TRBJ2-5|.|TRBV5-1
TGCGCCAGCAGCGTGACAGAGACCCGGGAGACCCAGTACTTC
CASSVTETRETQYF
>.|TRBJ1-5|.|TRBV6-1
TGTGCCAGCAGTGGAACGGGACATTCCACCCCCTTAAGCAATCAGCCCCAGCATTTT
CASSGTGHSTPLSNQPQHF
>TRBD1|TRBJ2-7|.|TRBV6-6
TGTGCCAGCGGTCGGACAGGGGATCACGAGCAGTACTTC
CASGRTGDHEQYF
>.|TRBJ1-1|.|TRBV20-1
TGCAGTGCTCGGGAATACACTGAAGCTTTCTTT
CSAREYTEAFF
>TRBD2|TRBJ2-1|.|TRBV4-1
TGCGCCAGCAGCCCTTTGGGGCAGAATAGCGGGCCAAAAGATAATGAGCAGTTCTTC
CASSPLGQNSGPKDNEQFF
>.|TRBJ1-5|.|TRBV7-3
TGTGCCAGCAGCTTAGTGCGGGGATATAGCAATCAGCCCCAGCATTTT
CASSLVRGYSNQPQHF
>TRBD2|TRBJ2-2|.|TRBV2
TGTGCCAGCAGGTGGAGGACTAGCGGGGCTCCCTCGGGCACCGGGGAGCTGTTTTTT
CASRWRTSGAPSGTGELFF